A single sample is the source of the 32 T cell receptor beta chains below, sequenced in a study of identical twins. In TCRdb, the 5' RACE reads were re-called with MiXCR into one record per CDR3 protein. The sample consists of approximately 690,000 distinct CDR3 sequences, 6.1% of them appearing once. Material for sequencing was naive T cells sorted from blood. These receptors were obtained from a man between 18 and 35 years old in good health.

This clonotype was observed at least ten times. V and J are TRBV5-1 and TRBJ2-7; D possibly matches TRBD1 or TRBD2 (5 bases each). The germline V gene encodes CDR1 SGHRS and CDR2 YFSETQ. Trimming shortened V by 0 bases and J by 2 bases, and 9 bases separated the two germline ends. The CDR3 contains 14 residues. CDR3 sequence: CASSLGDGPYEQYF. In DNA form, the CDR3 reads TGCGCCAGCAGCTTGGGGGACGGCCCCTACGAGCAGTACTTC.

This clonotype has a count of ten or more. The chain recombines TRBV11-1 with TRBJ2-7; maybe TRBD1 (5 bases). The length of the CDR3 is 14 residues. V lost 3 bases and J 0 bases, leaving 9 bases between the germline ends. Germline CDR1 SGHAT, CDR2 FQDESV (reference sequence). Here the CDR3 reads CASSFYRSSYEQYF. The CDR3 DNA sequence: TGTGCCAGCAGCTTTTACAGGAGCTCCTACGAGCAGTACTTC.

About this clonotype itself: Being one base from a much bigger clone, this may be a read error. The DNA of the CDR3 is TGTGCCAGCAGTAGGACAGGGGGCGCCTTCGAGCAGTACTTC. Translation: CASSRTGGAFEQYF. The chain has TRBV12-3 or TRBV12-4 and TRBJ2-7, with 11 nucleotides matching TRBD1. The CDR3 is made up of 14 amino acids. V lost 5 bases, J lost 6 bases, and 6 bases stayed unmatched.

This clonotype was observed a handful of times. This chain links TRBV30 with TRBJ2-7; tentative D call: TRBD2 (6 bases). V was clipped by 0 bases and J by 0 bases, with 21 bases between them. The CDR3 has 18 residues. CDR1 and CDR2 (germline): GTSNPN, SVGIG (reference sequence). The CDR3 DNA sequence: TGTGCCTGGAGTGTACAGTGGAGGGGTCAGGACTTCTCCTACGAGCAGTACTTC. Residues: CAWSVQWRGQDFSYEQYF.

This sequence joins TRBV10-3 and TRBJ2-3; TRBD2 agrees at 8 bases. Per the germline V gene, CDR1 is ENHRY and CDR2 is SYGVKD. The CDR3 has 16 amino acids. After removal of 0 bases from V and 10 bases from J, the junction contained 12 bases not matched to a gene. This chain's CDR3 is CAISESSGAGAGAQYF. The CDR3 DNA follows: TGTGCCATCAGTGAGTCGAGTGGGGCGGGAGCGGGGGCGCAGTATTTT.

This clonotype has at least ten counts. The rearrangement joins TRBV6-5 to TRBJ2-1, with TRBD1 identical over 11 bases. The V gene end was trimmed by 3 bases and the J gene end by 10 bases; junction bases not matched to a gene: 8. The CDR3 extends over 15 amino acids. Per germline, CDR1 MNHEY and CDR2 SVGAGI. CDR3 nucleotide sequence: TGTGCCAGCAGTTATGGGACAGGGGGAACCAGGGAGCAGTTCTTC. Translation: CASSYGTGGTREQFF.

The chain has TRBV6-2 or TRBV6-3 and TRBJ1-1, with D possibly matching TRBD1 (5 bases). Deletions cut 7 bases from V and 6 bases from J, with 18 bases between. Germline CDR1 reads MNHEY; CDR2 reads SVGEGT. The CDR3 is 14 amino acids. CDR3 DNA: TGTGCCAGCACCCTCCTCCAGGGCAGTCCTGAAGCTTTCTTT. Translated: CASTLLQGSPEAFF.

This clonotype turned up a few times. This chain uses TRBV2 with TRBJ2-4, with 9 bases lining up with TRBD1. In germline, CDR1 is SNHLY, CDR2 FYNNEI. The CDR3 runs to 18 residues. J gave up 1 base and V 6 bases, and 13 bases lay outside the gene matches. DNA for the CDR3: TGTGCCAGCAGCGAGGGAAGAGGACAGGGGCGCGCCAAAAACATTCAGTACTTC. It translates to CASSEGRGQGRAKNIQYF.

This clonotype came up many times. The CDR3 DNA is TGTGCCAGCAGAAGGAGCGGGAGCAATGAGCAGTTCTTC. It yields the protein CASRRSGSNEQFF. V usage is TRBV7-8 and J usage is TRBJ2-1; TRBD2 aligns across 8 bases. The V and J ends lost 6 bases and 6 bases, in that order; junction bases with no gene match: 4. The CDR3 consists of 13 residues. The V gene's germline CDR1 is SGHVS and CDR2 FQNEAQ.

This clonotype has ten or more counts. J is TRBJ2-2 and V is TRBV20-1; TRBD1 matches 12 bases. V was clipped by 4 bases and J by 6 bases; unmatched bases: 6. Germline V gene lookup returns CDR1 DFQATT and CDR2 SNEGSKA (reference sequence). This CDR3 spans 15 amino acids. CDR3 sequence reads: CSANPGQGASGELFF. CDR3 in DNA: TGCAGTGCTAATCCGGGACAGGGGGCTTCCGGGGAGCTGTTTTTT.

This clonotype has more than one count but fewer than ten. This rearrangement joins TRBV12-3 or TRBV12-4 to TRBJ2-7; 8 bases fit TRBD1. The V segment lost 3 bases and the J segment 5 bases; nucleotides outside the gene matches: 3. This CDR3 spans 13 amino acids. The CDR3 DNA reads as TGTGCCAGCAGTTTGGGGACAGGCGACGAGCAGTACGTC. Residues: CASSLGTGDEQYV.

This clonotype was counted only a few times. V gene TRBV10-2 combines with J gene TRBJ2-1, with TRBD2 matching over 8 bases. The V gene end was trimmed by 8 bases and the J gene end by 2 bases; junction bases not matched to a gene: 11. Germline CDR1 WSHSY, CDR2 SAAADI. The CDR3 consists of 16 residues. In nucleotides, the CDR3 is TGCGCCAGCCTGGTTGAAGGGACTAGGGCCTACAATGAGCAGTTCTTC. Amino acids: CASLVEGTRAYNEQFF.

The CDR3 nucleotides read TGTGCCAGCAGCCAAGAAGGGGGGGGGAATCAGCCCCAGCATTTT. Amino acids: CASSQEGGGNQPQHF. The V and J genes are TRBV3-1 and TRBJ1-5; D perhaps matches TRBD1 (6 bases). Germline V CDR1 and CDR2: LGHDT, YNNKEL (reference sequence). V lost 0 bases and J 4 bases, leaving 10 bases between the germline ends. The CDR3 spans 15 residues.

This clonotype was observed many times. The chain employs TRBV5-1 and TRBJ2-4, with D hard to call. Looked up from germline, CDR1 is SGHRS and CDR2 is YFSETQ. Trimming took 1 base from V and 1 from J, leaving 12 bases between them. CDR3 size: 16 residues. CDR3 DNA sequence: TGCGCCAGCAGCTTGTCCCGTCAAGGGGCCAAAAACATTCAGTACTTC. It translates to CASSLSRQGAKNIQYF.

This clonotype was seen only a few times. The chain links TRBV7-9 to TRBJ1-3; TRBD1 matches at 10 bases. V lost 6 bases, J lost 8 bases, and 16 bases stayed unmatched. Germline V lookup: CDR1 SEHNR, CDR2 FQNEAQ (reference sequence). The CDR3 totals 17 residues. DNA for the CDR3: TGTGCCAGCAGTTCCAGCCGGGACAGGGGAAAAGGGGACACCATATATTTT. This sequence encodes CASSSSRDRGKGDTIYF.

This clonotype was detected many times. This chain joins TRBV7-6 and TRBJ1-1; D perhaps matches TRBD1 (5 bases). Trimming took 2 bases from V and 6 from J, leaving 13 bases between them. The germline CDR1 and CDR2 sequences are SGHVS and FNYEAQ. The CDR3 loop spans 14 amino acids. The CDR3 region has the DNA TGTGCCAGCAGCTTAAGTATGGGGACCCCTGAAGCTTTCTTT. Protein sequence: CASSLSMGTPEAFF.

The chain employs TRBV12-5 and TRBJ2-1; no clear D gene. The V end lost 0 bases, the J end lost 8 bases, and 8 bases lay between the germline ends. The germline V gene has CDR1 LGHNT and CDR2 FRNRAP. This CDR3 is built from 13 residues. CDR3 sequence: CASGLVPLHEQFF. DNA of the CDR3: TGTGCTAGTGGTTTGGTACCCCTGCATGAGCAGTTCTTC.

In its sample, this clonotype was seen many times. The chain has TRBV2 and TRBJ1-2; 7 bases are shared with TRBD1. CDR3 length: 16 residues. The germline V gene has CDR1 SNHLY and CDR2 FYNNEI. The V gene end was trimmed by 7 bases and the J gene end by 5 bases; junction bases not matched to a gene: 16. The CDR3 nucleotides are TGTGCCAGCACTGGGCTTGGGACAGCGCTTACTTATGGCTACACCTTC. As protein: CASTGLGTALTYGYTF.

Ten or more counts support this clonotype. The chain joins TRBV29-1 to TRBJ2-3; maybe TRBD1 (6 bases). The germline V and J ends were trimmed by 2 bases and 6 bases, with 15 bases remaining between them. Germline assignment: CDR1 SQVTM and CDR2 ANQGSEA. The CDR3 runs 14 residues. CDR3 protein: CSVERTANPDTQYF. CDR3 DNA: TGCAGCGTTGAACGGACAGCAAACCCGGATACGCAGTATTTT.

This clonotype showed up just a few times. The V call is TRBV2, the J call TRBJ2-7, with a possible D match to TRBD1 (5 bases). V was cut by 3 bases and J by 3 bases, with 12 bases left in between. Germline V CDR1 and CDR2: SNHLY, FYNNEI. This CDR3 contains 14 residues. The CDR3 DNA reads TGTGCCAGCAGTGAGTCAGGGTATCACTACGAGCAGTACGTC. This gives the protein CASSESGYHYEQYV.

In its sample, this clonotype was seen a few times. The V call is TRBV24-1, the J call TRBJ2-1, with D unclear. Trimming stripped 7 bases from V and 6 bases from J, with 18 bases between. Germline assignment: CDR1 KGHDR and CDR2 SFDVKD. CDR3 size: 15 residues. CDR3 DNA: TGTGCCACCAGCGCCCCGGGTAGTCGCCGCAATGAGCAGTTCTTC. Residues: CATSAPGSRRNEQFF.

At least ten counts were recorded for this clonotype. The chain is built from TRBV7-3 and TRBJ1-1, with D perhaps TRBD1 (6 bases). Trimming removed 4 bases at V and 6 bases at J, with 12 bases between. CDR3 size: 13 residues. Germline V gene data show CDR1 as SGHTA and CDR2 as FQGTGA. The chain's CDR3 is CASSSRDIPEAFF. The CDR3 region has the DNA TGTGCCAGCAGCTCCAGGGACATTCCTGAAGCTTTCTTT. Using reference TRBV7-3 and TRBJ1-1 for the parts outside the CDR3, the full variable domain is GAGVSQTPSNKVTEKGKYVELRCDPISGHTALYWYRQSLGQGPEFLIYFQGTGAADDSGLPNDRFFAVRPEGSVSTLKIQRTERGDSAVYLCASSSRDIPEAFFGQGTRLTVV.

This chain's CDR3 is CATSRGPVIRTGELFF. Here the CDR3 DNA reads TGTGCCACCAGCAGAGGTCCTGTAATCCGCACCGGGGAGCTGTTTTTT. The chain uses TRBV15 and TRBJ2-2; D is undetermined. Trimming removed 1 base from V and 4 bases from J, with 13 bases in between. The CDR3 runs 16 residues. The germline CDR1 and CDR2 sequences are LNHNV and YYDKDF (reference sequence).

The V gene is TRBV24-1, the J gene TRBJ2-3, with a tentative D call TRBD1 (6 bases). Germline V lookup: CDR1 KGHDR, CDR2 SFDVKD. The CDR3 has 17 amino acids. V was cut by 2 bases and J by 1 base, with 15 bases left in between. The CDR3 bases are TGTGCCACCAGTGATTGGAGACAGGCTTTTCGCACAGATACGCAGTATTTT. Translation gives CATSDWRQAFRTDTQYF.

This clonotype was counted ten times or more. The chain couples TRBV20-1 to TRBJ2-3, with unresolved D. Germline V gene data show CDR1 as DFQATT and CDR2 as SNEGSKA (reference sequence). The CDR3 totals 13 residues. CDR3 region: CRIPSGPTDTQYF. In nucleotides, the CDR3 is TGCAGGATTCCTTCTGGCCCCACAGATACGCAGTATTTT.

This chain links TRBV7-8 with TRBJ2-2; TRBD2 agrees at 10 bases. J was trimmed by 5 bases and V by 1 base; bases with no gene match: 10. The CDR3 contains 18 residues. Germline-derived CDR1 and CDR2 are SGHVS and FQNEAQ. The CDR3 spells CASSLGGLARGRTGELFF. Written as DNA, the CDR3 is TGTGCCAGCAGCTTAGGGGGACTAGCGAGAGGGAGGACCGGGGAGCTGTTTTTT.

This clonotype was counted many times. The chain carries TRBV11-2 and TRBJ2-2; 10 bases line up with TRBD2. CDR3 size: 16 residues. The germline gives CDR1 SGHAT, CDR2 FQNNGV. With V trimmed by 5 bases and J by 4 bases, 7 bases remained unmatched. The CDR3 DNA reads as TGTGCCAGCAGCGAGGCTAGCGGGAGAGTCACCGGGGAGCTGTTTTTT. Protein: CASSEASGRVTGELFF.

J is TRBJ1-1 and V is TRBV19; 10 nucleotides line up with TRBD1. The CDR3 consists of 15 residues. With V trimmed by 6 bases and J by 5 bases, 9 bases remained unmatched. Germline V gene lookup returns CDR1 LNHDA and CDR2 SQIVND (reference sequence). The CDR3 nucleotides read TGTGCCAGTAGCCCCCTCGGACAGGGGGAGACTGAAGCTTTCTTT. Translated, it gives CASSPLGQGETEAFF.

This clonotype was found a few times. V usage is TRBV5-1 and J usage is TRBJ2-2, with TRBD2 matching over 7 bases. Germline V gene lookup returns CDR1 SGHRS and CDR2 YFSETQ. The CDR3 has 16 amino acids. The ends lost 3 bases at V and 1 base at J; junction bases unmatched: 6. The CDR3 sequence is CASSSPGGWNTGELFF. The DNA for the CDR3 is TGCGCCAGCAGCTCACCGGGAGGCTGGAACACCGGGGAGCTGTTTTTT.

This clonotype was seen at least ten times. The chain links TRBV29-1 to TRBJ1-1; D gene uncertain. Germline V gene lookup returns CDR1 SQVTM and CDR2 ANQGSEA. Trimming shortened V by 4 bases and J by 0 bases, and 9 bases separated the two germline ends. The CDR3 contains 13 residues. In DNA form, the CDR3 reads TGCAGCGTTGTGCAGATCATGAACACTGAAGCTTTCTTT. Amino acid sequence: CSVVQIMNTEAFF.

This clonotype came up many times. The CDR3 DNA reads as TGCAGTGCCTTAACCCCGACAGAAGTATCCTACGAGCAGTACTTC. Translating it yields CSALTPTEVSYEQYF. The genes are TRBV20-1 and TRBJ2-7, with TRBD1 as a possible D gene (5 bases). The CDR3 runs 15 residues. The germline V and J ends were trimmed by 6 bases and 1 base, with 19 bases remaining between them. Germline CDR1 DFQATT, CDR2 SNEGSKA (reference sequence).

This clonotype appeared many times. CDR3 nucleotide sequence: TGTGCCACCAGCAGAGCCTGGGACGGCGGCACAGATACGCAGTATTTT. This translates into CATSRAWDGGTDTQYF. This chain connects TRBV15 to TRBJ2-3, with D possibly called TRBD1 or TRBD2 (5 bases each). Trimming shortened V by 1 base and J by 1 base, and 12 bases separated the two germline ends. Germline CDR1 is LNHNV and CDR2 is YYDKDF (reference sequence). This CDR3 comprises 16 residues.